These 26 T cell receptor beta chains were all obtained from the same sample, sequenced in a study of blood T cell repertoires in COVID-19. Using immunoSEQ multiplex PCR, the repertoire was profiled, and TCRdb retains in-frame clones only, with some absent. The top ten hold roughly 7.4% of the sample, which has approximately 530,000 clones, roughly 91% seen once. Source material: peripheral blood. These receptors all stem from a woman between 50 and 59 years old with COVID-19, enrolled during active disease.

The chain carries TRBV19 and TRBJ1-5; a possible D gene is TRBD1 (5 bases). The CDR3 totals 14 residues. The V gene's germline CDR1 is LNHDA and CDR2 SQIVND (reference sequence). V lost 2 bases and J 4 bases, leaving 9 bases between the germline ends. In DNA form, the CDR3 reads TGTGCCAGTAGTATAACGACAGCTAATCAGCCCCAGCATTTT. As protein: CASSITTANQPQHF.

This clone was counted once. The rearrangement uses TRBV4-2 and TRBJ1-1; no clear D gene. This CDR3 is 14 amino acids long. V lost 1 base to trimming and J lost 1 base, with 7 bases between them. CDR1 LGHNA and CDR2 YNFKEQ come from the germline V gene. CDR3 sequence reads: CASSQGLPNTEAFF. CDR3 coding DNA: TGTGCCAGCAGCCAAGGTCTTCCGAACACTGAAGCTTTCTTT.

This clone has only a few counts. The V call is TRBV15, the J call TRBJ1-5; 8 bases match TRBD1. Germline CDR1 is LNHNV and CDR2 is YYDKDF (reference sequence). This CDR3 has 18 residues. V was clipped by 0 bases and J by 3 bases; unmatched bases: 10. The chain's CDR3 is CATSRDVGQGGDNQPQHF. CDR3 coding DNA: TGTGCCACCAGCAGAGATGTCGGACAGGGAGGGGACAATCAGCCCCAGCATTTT.

The chain recombines TRBV12-3 or TRBV12-4 with TRBJ1-2; D remains unclear. The germline V and J ends were trimmed by 3 bases and 8 bases, with 7 bases remaining between them. This CDR3 contains 11 residues. The DNA for the CDR3 is TGTGCCAGCAGTTTTTCGGGGGGCTACACCTTC. Encoded protein: CASSFSGGYTF.

The V gene is TRBV5-1, the J gene TRBJ1-1, with TRBD1 matching over 10 bases. This CDR3 contains 14 residues. Germline V gives CDR1 SGHRS, CDR2 YFSETQ. Germline trimming cut 1 base from V and 5 bases from J; bases unmatched to any gene: 2. CDR3: CASSLRQGATEAFF. The CDR3 coding sequence is TGCGCCAGCAGCTTGAGACAGGGGGCAACTGAAGCTTTCTTT.

The chain carries TRBV30 and TRBJ1-2; 8 nucleotides line up with TRBD1. Germline V lookup: CDR1 GTSNPN, CDR2 SVGIG (reference sequence). After removal of 2 bases from V and 3 bases from J, the junction contained 5 bases not matched to a gene. The CDR3 consists of 14 residues. Here the CDR3 reads CAWSRNRGDYGYTF. DNA of the CDR3: TGTGCCTGGAGTCGGAACAGGGGGGACTATGGCTACACCTTC.

This chain joins TRBV2 and TRBJ2-7; 7 bases match TRBD2. The germline gives CDR1 SNHLY, CDR2 FYNNEI. With V trimmed by 6 bases and J by 4 bases, 3 bases remained unmatched. The CDR3 is 12 residues long. As DNA, the CDR3 is TGTGCCAGCAGGGGGGGGGAATACGAGCAGTACTTC. This translates into CASRGGEYEQYF.

The J gene is TRBJ2-3, the V gene TRBV5-1, with 7 bases matching TRBD1. This CDR3 is built from 16 residues. Per the germline V gene, CDR1 is SGHRS and CDR2 is YFSETQ. After removal of 0 bases from V and 0 bases from J, the junction contained 4 bases not matched to a gene. CDR3 bases: TGCGCCAGCAGCTTGGCAGGGACAGCCAGCACAGATACGCAGTATTTT. This translates into CASSLAGTASTDTQYF.

This rearrangement joins TRBV12-3 or TRBV12-4 to TRBJ1-1; the D gene is possibly TRBD1 (5 bases). The CDR3 runs to 13 residues. V was clipped by 3 bases and J by 5 bases, with 10 bases between them. CDR3 DNA sequence: TGTGCCAGCAGTTTTTCGGGGGAGACTGAAGCTTTCTTT. Translated, it gives CASSFSGETEAFF.

The chain employs TRBV23-1 and TRBJ2-7, with a tentative D call TRBD2 (5 bases). TRBV23-1 is marked as an open reading frame, function uncertain. Trimming left V 8 bases short and J 4 bases short, with 9 bases between. There are 11 residues in the CDR3. The CDR3 DNA sequence: TGCGCCAGCCCGCGGGCATACGAGCAGTACTTC. Residues: CASPRAYEQYF.

Worth noting for this clone: It is likely a read error, because the conserved phenylalanine at the end of the CDR3 is missing. It is unclear where the CDR3 begins or ends on the DNA, so no DNA is shown, and the CDR3 is as TCRdb lists it. V usage is TRBV2 and J usage is TRBJ2-3; whether TRBD2, the table's D call, matches the DNA was not checked. Germline V CDR1 and CDR2: SNHLY, FYNNEI. Termini included, the CDR3 measures 8 amino acids. The CDR3 here is CAAPGGEV.

The rearrangement uses TRBV10-1 and TRBJ2-1, with TRBD1 matching over 8 bases. This CDR3 is 13 amino acids long. In germline, CDR1 is WNHNN, CDR2 SYGVQD (reference sequence). V lost 6 bases and J lost 9; bases outside the gene matches: 7. CDR3 sequence (DNA): TGCGCCAGCAGCTTCTCGGGACAGGCTGAGCAGTTCTTC. As protein: CASSFSGQAEQFF.

The chain carries TRBV5-1 and TRBJ1-4, with 8 bases lining up with TRBD1. CDR3 length: 16 amino acids. Germline V gene lookup returns CDR1 SGHRS and CDR2 YFSETQ. The V and J ends lost 0 bases and 2 bases, in that order; junction bases with no gene match: 3. CDR3 loop: CASSLDRGTTNEKLFF. CDR3 nucleotide sequence: TGCGCCAGCAGCTTGGACAGGGGGACGACTAATGAAAAACTGTTTTTT.

The V gene is TRBV6-6, the J gene TRBJ1-5; 10 nucleotides align to TRBD1. The CDR3 length is 15 residues. Germline V gene lookup returns CDR1 MNHNY and CDR2 SVGAGI (reference sequence). J gave up 15 bases and V 8 bases, and 19 bases lay outside the gene matches. The CDR3 sequence is CASRYESGTGAPGHF. The DNA for the CDR3 is TGTGCCAGCCGATACGAATCCGGGACAGGGGCCCCTGGGCATTTT.

The chain links TRBV3-1 (or the pseudogene TRBV3-2) to TRBJ1-4, with D possibly being TRBD1 (6 bases). The germline V gene encodes CDR1 LGHDT and CDR2 YNNKEL (reference sequence). CDR3 length: 14 amino acids. V lost 4 bases and J 6 bases, leaving 12 bases between the germline ends. In DNA, the CDR3 is TGTGCCAGCAGCCTGGCACAGGGACATGAAAAACTGTTTTTT. As protein: CASSLAQGHEKLFF.

The chain couples TRBV4-2 to TRBJ1-1; TRBD1 might be the D (5 bases). V shed 0 bases and J shed 2 bases, with 13 bases lying between them. Germline loops: CDR1 LGHNA, CDR2 YNFKEQ. This CDR3 comprises 16 residues. CDR3 region: CASSQDASGVNTEAFF. The DNA for the CDR3 is TGTGCCAGCAGCCAAGATGCCTCGGGGGTAAACACTGAAGCTTTCTTT.

DNA of the CDR3: TGCGCCAGCAGCCCGACTAGCGCTATGAACACCGGGGAGCTGTTTTTT. Protein: CASSPTSAMNTGELFF. The chain employs TRBV5-1 and TRBJ2-2; TRBD2 agrees at 8 bases. The V gene's germline CDR1 is SGHRS and CDR2 YFSETQ. The junction had 6 bases not matched to a gene; V was cut back by 4 bases and J by 1 base. The CDR3 sequence is 16 residues long. The full variable domain, its missing parts supplied by reference TRBV5-1 and TRBJ2-2, is KAGVTQTPRYLIKTRGQQVTLSCSPISGHRSVSWYQQTPGQGLQFLFEYFSETQRNKGNFPGRFSGRQFSNSRSEMNVSTLELGDSALYLCASSPTSAMNTGELFFGEGSRLTVL.

The chain employs TRBV5-1 and TRBJ2-1; 10 bases are a match to TRBD2. Germline values: CDR1 SGHRS, CDR2 YFSETQ. The length of the CDR3 is 15 residues. Trimming at V came to 6 bases and at J to 9 bases, leaving 12 bases not matched to a gene. CDR3 protein: CASTAGTSVGGEQFF. DNA of the CDR3: TGCGCCAGCACCGCCGGGACTAGCGTGGGGGGTGAGCAGTTCTTC. Variable domain in full (rest from reference TRBV5-1 and TRBJ2-1): KAGVTQTPRYLIKTRGQQVTLSCSPISGHRSVSWYQQTPGQGLQFLFEYFSETQRNKGNFPGRFSGRQFSNSRSEMNVSTLELGDSALYLCASTAGTSVGGEQFFGPGTRLTVL.

J is TRBJ1-5 and V is TRBV10-1; no definite D call. The CDR3 is 13 residues long. V shed 5 bases and J shed 7 bases, with 12 bases lying between them. The germline V gene encodes CDR1 WNHNN and CDR2 SYGVQD (reference sequence). This CDR3 is CASSLGSGQPQHF. The CDR3 nucleotides are TGCGCCAGCAGTCTAGGATCGGGACAGCCCCAGCATTTT.

The J gene is TRBJ1-6, the V gene TRBV5-6; 8 bases are shared with TRBD1. Germline V gene lookup returns CDR1 SGHDT and CDR2 YYEEEE. V gave up 0 bases and J gave up 6 bases; unmatched junction bases: 2. This CDR3 has 15 amino acids. The CDR3 region has the DNA TGTGCCAGCAGCTTGGAACAGGGGGTTAATTCACCCCTCCACTTT. Protein sequence: CASSLEQGVNSPLHF.

This sequence joins TRBV3-1 (or the pseudogene TRBV3-2) and TRBJ1-6; D gene unclear. Trimming pared 2 bases from V and 4 bases from J, leaving 9 bases between. Germline V gene sequence: CDR1 LGHDT, CDR2 YNNKEL (reference sequence). This CDR3 is built from 15 residues. DNA for the CDR3: TGTGCCAGCAGCCAACCTCCGGTATATAATTCACCCCTCCACTTT. This sequence encodes CASSQPPVYNSPLHF.

The V call is TRBV3-1 (or the pseudogene TRBV3-2), the J call TRBJ2-1; 7 bases align to TRBD2. This CDR3 is built from 15 residues. V dropped 1 base and J dropped 6; count of bases not matched to a gene: 6. The germline V gene has CDR1 LGHDT and CDR2 YNNKEL (reference sequence). CDR3 bases: TGTGCCAGCAGCCAAGGGGAGGGTAGTGGCAATGAGCAGTTCTTC. Protein: CASSQGEGSGNEQFF.

The CDR3 sequence: CAIRATGGKTEAFF. The CDR3 bases are TGTGCCATCAGAGCTACAGGGGGTAAGACTGAAGCTTTCTTT. The rearrangement uses TRBV10-3 and TRBJ1-1; TRBD1 aligns across 8 bases. In germline, CDR1 is ENHRY, CDR2 SYGVKD. J gave up 5 bases and V 6 bases, and 8 bases lay outside the gene matches. CDR3 size: 14 residues.

The V and J genes are TRBV6-5 and TRBJ1-2, with TRBD1 identical over 8 bases. Germline values: CDR1 MNHEY, CDR2 SVGAGI. This CDR3 contains 16 residues. The V gene end was trimmed by 4 bases and the J gene end by 3 bases; junction bases not matched to a gene: 10. The CDR3: CASSSPRTGRDYGYTF. In nucleotides, the CDR3 is TGTGCCAGCAGTTCTCCCAGGACAGGGAGGGACTATGGCTACACCTTC.

V usage is TRBV6-5 and J usage is TRBJ1-2, with D perhaps TRBD1 (6 bases). The CDR3 is made up of 12 amino acids. Germline CDR1 is MNHEY and CDR2 is SVGAGI. V lost 7 bases and J lost 4, with 10 bases in between. CDR3 residues: CASTGDLYGYTF. In DNA form, the CDR3 reads TGTGCCAGCACAGGGGACCTCTATGGCTACACCTTC.

The V call is TRBV2, the J call TRBJ1-4; D is undetermined. CDR1 and CDR2 (germline): SNHLY, FYNNEI. The V and J ends lost 5 bases and 8 bases respectively, with 6 bases between them. CDR3 size: 11 residues. CDR3 in DNA: TGTGCCAGCAGTCTAGTAGAAAAACTGTTTTTT. Its protein is CASSLVEKLFF.